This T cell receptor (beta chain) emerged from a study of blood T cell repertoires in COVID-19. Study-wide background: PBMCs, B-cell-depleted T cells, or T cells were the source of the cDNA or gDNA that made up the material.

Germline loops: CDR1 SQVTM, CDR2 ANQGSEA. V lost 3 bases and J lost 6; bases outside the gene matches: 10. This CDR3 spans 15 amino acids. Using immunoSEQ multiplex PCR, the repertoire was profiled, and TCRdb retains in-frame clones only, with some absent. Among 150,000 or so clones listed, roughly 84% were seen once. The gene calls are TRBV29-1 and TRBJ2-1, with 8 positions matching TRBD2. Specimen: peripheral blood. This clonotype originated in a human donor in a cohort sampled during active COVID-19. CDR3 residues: CSVDGDWTSINEQFF. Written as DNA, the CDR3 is TGCAGCGTTGATGGGGACTGGACTAGCATCAATGAGCAGTTCTTC.